A selection of T cell receptor beta chains follows, all from one sample in a study of a mutant IDH1 vaccine in newly diagnosed glioma. The protocol was immunoSEQ multiplex PCR, while the TCRdb copy is restricted to in-frame clones and leaves out a portion. The table has approximately 45,000 clones, around nine tenths seen once; the top ten hold more than 5.5%. No antigen is known for these receptors. The sequencing here drew on PBMCs, taken from a glioma patient whose treatment included an IDH1 peptide vaccine. The origin of the receptors is a woman in her forties with glioma. The CDR3 runs from the conserved cysteine through the conserved F or W. D genes are given only for firm matches. The size field is filled for only some rows; it gives once, few, many or a size class.

size: -
V: TRBV9
D: -
J: TRBJ1-1
DNA: TGTGCCAGCAGCGTGGGGGGCATGAACACTGAAGCTTTCTTT
CDR3: CASSVGGMNTEAFF

size: -
V: TRBV6-6
D: TRBD1
J: TRBJ1-6
DNA: TGTGCCATCCGGGACAGCCTTTCACCCCTCCACTTT
CDR3: CAIRDSLSPLHF

size: -
V: TRBV7-8
D: TRBD2
J: TRBJ2-7
DNA: TGTGCCAGCAGAGGACTAGCGGGCACAAGCTCCGAGCAGTACTTC
CDR3: CASRGLAGTSSEQYF

size: -
V: TRBV14
D: TRBD2
J: TRBJ2-7
DNA: TGTGCCAGCAGCCCATCCCTAGGGCGGGGGAGCTCCTACGAGCAGTACTTC
CDR3: CASSPSLGRGSSYEQYF

size: -
V: TRBV5-5
D: TRBD1
J: TRBJ2-5
DNA: TGTGCCAGCAGCTCGGGACAGGGCTTACCAGGGACCCAGTACTTC
CDR3: CASSSGQGLPGTQYF

size: -
V: TRBV30
D: -
J: TRBJ2-3
DNA: TGTGCCTGGTCCGAGGGGGATACGCAGTATTTT
CDR3: CAWSEGDTQYF

size: once
V: TRBV7-6
D: TRBD1
J: TRBJ2-7
DNA: TGTGCCAGCAGCTTAGGACAGGGGCGCCTTTACGAGCAGTACTTC
CDR3: CASSLGQGRLYEQYF

size: few
V: TRBV7-8
D: -
J: TRBJ1-1
DNA: TGTGCCAGCAGCTTATCAGGGAACACTGAAGCTTTCTTT
CDR3: CASSLSGNTEAFF

size: -
V: TRBV7-8
D: -
J: TRBJ1-1
DNA: TGTGCCAGCAGCGTCGAGAGGGTAGGCACTGAAGCTTTCTTT
CDR3: CASSVERVGTEAFF

size: -
V: TRBV27
D: TRBD1
J: TRBJ1-2
DNA: TGTGCCAGCAGTTTTTTAAACAGGGGAGATACACGTGGCTACACCTTC
CDR3: CASSFLNRGDTRGYTF

size: -
V: TRBV7-8
D: -
J: TRBJ1-2
DNA: TGTGCCAGCAGCTTTCGGGAGCTCTCTAACTATGGCTACACCTTC
CDR3: CASSFRELSNYGYTF

size: -
V: TRBV6-5
D: -
J: TRBJ2-6
DNA: TGTGCCAGCAGTTACTCGTTCCTCTCTGGGGCCAACGTCCTGACTTTC
CDR3: CASSYSFLSGANVLTF

size: -
V: TRBV18
D: -
J: TRBJ1-1
DNA: TGTGCCAGCTCACAAGGGGTAGTCACTGAAGCTTTCTTT
CDR3: CASSQGVVTEAFF

size: -
V: TRBV7-2
D: -
J: TRBJ2-7
DNA: TGTGCCAGCAGCCCTCGTCGGGACGGGCAGTACTTC
CDR3: CASSPRRDGQYF

size: -
V: TRBV20-1
D: -
J: TRBJ2-7
DNA: TGCAGTGCTTGGGACATAGAGCAGTACTTC
CDR3: CSAWDIEQYF

size: -
V: TRBV6-5
D: TRBD1
J: TRBJ1-2
DNA: TGTGCCAGCAGGGCCGGGACAGGGGGTACCTATGGCTACACCTTC
CDR3: CASRAGTGGTYGYTF

size: -
V: TRBV28
D: -
J: TRBJ1-3
DNA: TGTGCCAGCACCCCTGGTGGGGCTAGCGGAAACACCATATATTTT
CDR3: CASTPGGASGNTIYF

size: -
V: TRBV11-2
D: TRBD2
J: TRBJ2-5
DNA: TGTGCCAGCAGCTTAGGGACTAGCGGGGGAAAAGAGACCCAGTACTTC
CDR3: CASSLGTSGGKETQYF

size: -
V: TRBV9
D: TRBD2
J: TRBJ2-1
DNA: TGTGCCAGCAGTCCTAGCGGGGGGAACAATGAGCAGTTCTTC
CDR3: CASSPSGGNNEQFF

size: -
V: TRBV28
D: -
J: TRBJ1-2
DNA: TGTGCCAGCAGTCCACTAGCAGTGTCGGGCTACACCTTC
CDR3: CASSPLAVSGYTF

size: -
V: TRBV21-1
D: -
J: TRBJ2-3
DNA: TGTGCCAGCAGCAATAGGGGGAATCTAATGGGAGGAAACAGTATTTTT
CDR3: CASSNRGNLMGGNSIF

size: once
V: TRBV14
D: TRBD2
J: TRBJ2-3
DNA: TGTGCCAGCAGCCGGACTAGCGGCACAGATACGCAGTATTTT
CDR3: CASSRTSGTDTQYF

size: -
V: TRBV4-1
D: TRBD1
J: TRBJ1-2
DNA: TGCGCCAGCAGCCGGACCGGGACAGATAGGAGCTATGGCTACACCTTC
CDR3: CASSRTGTDRSYGYTF

size: -
V: TRBV2
D: -
J: TRBJ1-1
DNA: TGTGCCAGCAGTGAACAGGGGCCTGAAGCTTTCTTT
CDR3: CASSEQGPEAFF

size: -
V: TRBV11-2
D: -
J: TRBJ2-7
DNA: TGTGCCAGCAGCTTAGCTCCGGGGGTCTACGAGCAGTACTTC
CDR3: CASSLAPGVYEQYF

size: -
V: TRBV5-4
D: TRBD1
J: TRBJ1-6
DNA: TGTGCCAGCAGCTACGGACAGGATAATTCACCCCTCCACTTT
CDR3: CASSYGQDNSPLHF

size: -
V: TRBV19
D: -
J: TRBJ2-5
DNA: TGTGCCAGTAGTATCCGGATCCAAGAGACCCAGTACTTC
CDR3: CASSIRIQETQYF

size: -
V: TRBV5-1
D: -
J: TRBJ1-1
DNA: TGCGCCAGCAGCTTAGGTCAGGGCATGAACACTGAAGCTTTCTTT
CDR3: CASSLGQGMNTEAFF

size: -
V: TRBV27
D: -
J: TRBJ2-3
DNA: TGTGCCAGCAGTTTATCATTGTGGACAGATACGCAGTATTTT
CDR3: CASSLSLWTDTQYF

size: -
V: TRBV5-1
D: TRBD2
J: TRBJ2-7
DNA: TGCGCCAGCAGCTTGCTAGCGGGGGGGAACTCCTACGAGCAGTACTTC
CDR3: CASSLLAGGNSYEQYF

size: -
V: TRBV19
D: TRBD2
J: TRBJ2-1
DNA: TGTGCCAGTAGTCCTGAGGGACAGCGCCTTCGACTAGCGGCTTACAATGAGCAGTTCTTC
CDR3: CASSPEGQRLRLAAYNEQFF

size: medium-sized
V: TRBV6-6
D: -
J: TRBJ2-6
DNA: TGTGCCAGCAGTTATTACAGGGGGGCCAACGTCCTGACTTTC
CDR3: CASSYYRGANVLTF